A few counts support the clone carrying this TCR beta chain. TCRdb independently ran MiXCR on the 5' RACE reads; one entry per CDR3 protein. The sample lists some 590,000 distinct CDR3 sequences; over 8.5% were seen once. The data originate from a study of identical twins. The CDR3 has 15 residues. V gave up 2 bases and J gave up 4 bases; unmatched junction bases: 3. Germline assignment: CDR1 SEHNR and CDR2 FQNEAQ (reference sequence). The same specimen was also included in a second study, on yellow fever vaccine responses in identical twins.

The chain links TRBV7-9 to TRBJ2-3; 10 bases line up with TRBD2. The sequencing input was PBMCs. The origin of this receptor is a woman younger than 35 in good health. CDR3 protein: CASSLTSGVPDTQYF. CDR3 bases: TGTGCCAGCAGCTTAACTAGCGGGGTACCAGATACGCAGTATTTT.